This TCR beta chain was retrieved from a study of T cell repertoires in cytomegalovirus infection. Study overall: An indication of both CMV infection and matching HLA type came from public TCR beta signatures. Findings of the study overall: HLA-C-restricted CMV-specific TCR beta clonotypes were dominant in the ex vivo response. Carriage of CMV together with the relevant HLA was identifiable through cumulative public TCR beta family frequency.

On this clonotype: Its antigen is as yet unknown.

TCRdb independently ran MiXCR on the reads; one entry per CDR3 protein. The sample records about 920,000 distinct CDR3 sequences, around 31% being singletons. This TCR derives from a human donor in good health (CMV status not recorded). Some clones in this sample may be carry-over from other donors' samples. This specimen was cultured CD8+ T cells from PBMCs, taken from culture after CMV antigen stimulation.

The CDR3 coding sequence is TGTGCCAGCAGCTTAGCGCTGGGGCTCAGCAATGAGCAGTTCTTC. Translated, it gives CASSLALGLSNEQFF. This chain links TRBV7-9 with TRBJ2-1, with a weak D call TRBD1 (5 bases). This CDR3 is built from 15 residues. The germline V and J ends were trimmed by 0 bases and 6 bases, with 12 bases remaining between them. In germline, CDR1 is SEHNR, CDR2 FQNEAQ (reference sequence).